Shown below are 29 T cell receptor beta chains from a single sample sequenced in a study of naive and memory T cell subsets. An equimolar mix of two oligonucleotides served as the beta constant-region primer for TRBC1 and TRBC2. MiXCR was run by TCRdb on the UMI-ligation and nested PCR reads, yielding one entry per CDR3 protein. The sample carries tens of thousands of distinct CDR3 sequences, approximately 14% recorded once. Source material: central memory CD4+ T cells from blood. These receptors all stem from a human donor in good health.

The V call is TRBV14, the J call TRBJ1-4; D might be TRBD1 (5 bases). The V end was cut by 4 bases, the J end by 5 bases, with 14 bases between. Germline V lookup: CDR1 SGHDN, CDR2 FVKESK. CDR3 length equals 15 residues. The CDR3, as DNA: TGTGCCAGCAGCCCCAGGGCGAACAGCAATGAAAAACTGTTTTTT. This encodes CASSPRANSNEKLFF.

This clonotype was detected many times. The chain carries TRBV28 and TRBJ2-7; 8 nucleotides match TRBD2. The CDR3 is 14 residues long. CDR1 MDHEN and CDR2 SYDVKM come from the germline V gene. The V gene end was trimmed by 7 bases and the J gene end by 5 bases; junction bases not matched to a gene: 10. The CDR3 DNA is TGTGCCAGCAACTTAGGACTAGCTTGGAACGAGCAGTACTTC. Amino acids: CASNLGLAWNEQYF.

V gene TRBV20-1 combines with J gene TRBJ2-3; 10 nucleotides line up with TRBD2. The CDR3 is made up of 15 amino acids. With 5 bases clipped from V and 2 bases from J, the junction kept 7 bases outside the gene matches. CDR1 and CDR2 (germline): DFQATT, SNEGSKA (reference sequence). CDR3 nucleotides: TGCAGTGCTCCAGGACTAGCGGATCACACAGATACGCAGTATTTT. Translated: CSAPGLADHTDTQYF.

Remarks on this clonotype: Germline is not matched at one junction end, which may reflect a read error. The rearrangement links TRBV12-3 or TRBV12-4 to TRBJ2-5; D is unresolved. This CDR3 has 15 residues. The CDR3 region has the DNA TGTGCCAGCAGTTTAGCTGTCGCACTCCAAAAGACCCAGTACTTC. This sequence encodes CASSLAVALQKTQYF.

This clonotype was observed at least ten times. The chain combines TRBV9 with TRBJ2-5; TRBD2 is a possible D gene (6 bases). Per the germline V gene, CDR1 is SGDLS and CDR2 is YYNGEE. Trimming cost V 0 bases and J 2 bases, with 14 bases left between them. The CDR3 contains 16 residues. CDR3 loop: CASSVGVADTQETQYF. The CDR3 DNA reads TGTGCCAGCAGCGTAGGGGTAGCGGACACACAAGAGACCCAGTACTTC.

The chain combines TRBV29-1 with TRBJ2-1; 7 bases are a match to TRBD2. Losses at the gene ends were 4 bases for V and 4 bases for J; bases not matched to a gene: 4. Germline assignment: CDR1 SQVTM and CDR2 ANQGSEA. The CDR3 contains 13 residues. In nucleotides, the CDR3 is TGCAGCGTTGGCGGGAGTCGGTACAATGAGCAGTTCTTC. Translating it yields CSVGGSRYNEQFF.

The sample holds many counts of this clonotype. J is TRBJ1-4 and V is TRBV29-1; TRBD1 might be the D (6 bases). With 6 bases removed from V and 7 bases from J, the gap between germline ends came to 18 bases. The length of the CDR3 is 14 residues. The V gene's germline CDR1 is SQVTM and CDR2 ANQGSEA. CDR3 sequence (DNA): TGCAGCGTCAACGCGGGGGGGCGCGGTGAAAAACTGTTTTTT. As protein: CSVNAGGRGEKLFF.

J is TRBJ2-5 and V is TRBV15, with D hard to call. The germline gives CDR1 LNHNV, CDR2 YYDKDF (reference sequence). This CDR3 is built from 14 residues. Trimming shortened V by 5 bases and J by 7 bases, and 17 bases separated the two germline ends. CDR3 nucleotides: TGTGCCACCAGCCCAAGGACCTTCTCGTCGACCCAGTACTTC. Translating gives CATSPRTFSSTQYF.

This clonotype came up a few times. The chain is built from TRBV7-2 and TRBJ2-3; possible D gene TRBD2, 6 bases. CDR3 length equals 13 residues. The ends were cut back, 3 bases at V and 4 bases at J, with 8 bases in the middle. CDR1 is SGHTA and CDR2 is FQGNSA in the germline V gene. Here the CDR3 reads CASSLEGADTQYF. The CDR3 region has the DNA TGTGCCAGCAGCTTGGAGGGCGCAGATACGCAGTATTTT. Full variable domain (missing parts from reference TRBV7-2 and TRBJ2-3): GAGVSQSPSNKVTEKGKDVELRCDPISGHTALYWYRQSLGQGLEFLIYFQGNSAPDKSGLPSDRFSAERTGGSVSTLTIQRTQQEDSAVYLCASSLEGADTQYFGPGTRLTVL.

This clonotype has more than one count but fewer than ten. The V gene is TRBV5-1, the J gene TRBJ1-4; D remains unclear. V gave up 3 bases and J gave up 3 bases, with 12 bases separating them. The germline gives CDR1 SGHRS, CDR2 YFSETQ. The CDR3 has 15 residues. DNA for the CDR3: TGCGCCAGCAGCTGGATGACATTCTCTAATGAAAAACTGTTTTTT. Protein sequence: CASSWMTFSNEKLFF.

There are many counts of this clonotype. The rearrangement links TRBV7-2 to TRBJ2-2; 7 bases agree with TRBD2. The CDR3 loop spans 14 amino acids. V dropped 3 bases and J dropped 4; count of bases not matched to a gene: 2. Germline V gene sequence: CDR1 SGHTA, CDR2 FQGNSA. The CDR3: CASSFRGGTGELFF. The CDR3 DNA reads TGTGCCAGCAGCTTCCGCGGGGGCACCGGGGAGCTGTTTTTT. The variable domain in full, completed from reference TRBV7-2 and TRBJ2-2, reads GAGVSQSPSNKVTEKGKDVELRCDPISGHTALYWYRQSLGQGLEFLIYFQGNSAPDKSGLPSDRFSAERTGGSVSTLTIQRTQQEDSAVYLCASSFRGGTGELFFGEGSRLTVL.

The sample holds a few counts of this clonotype. V gene TRBV20-1 combines with J gene TRBJ1-2, with 8 bases lining up with TRBD1. The V gene's germline CDR1 is DFQATT and CDR2 SNEGSKA (reference sequence). This CDR3 region has 14 residues. V lost 0 bases, J lost 4 bases, and 4 bases stayed unmatched. The CDR3 spells CSARDPDRVYGYTF. The CDR3 DNA reads as TGCAGTGCTAGAGACCCGGACAGGGTCTATGGCTACACCTTC.

The sample holds a few counts of this clonotype. The chain couples TRBV24-1 to TRBJ2-2, with TRBD2 matching 8 bases. Looked up from germline, CDR1 is KGHDR and CDR2 is SFDVKD. This CDR3 contains 14 residues. Germline trimming cut 9 bases from V and 1 base from J; bases unmatched to any gene: 3. As DNA, the CDR3 is TGTGCCACCGCGGGAGGTTGGAACACCGGGGAGCTGTTTTTT. Translated, it gives CATAGGWNTGELFF.

This clonotype was detected a few times. The chain joins TRBV4-3 to TRBJ1-1, with D possibly being TRBD1 (5 bases). In germline, CDR1 is LGHNA, CDR2 YSLEER. Trimming stripped 0 bases from V and 4 bases from J, with 18 bases between. The CDR3 spans 17 residues. CDR3 amino acids: CASSQDIPQGEVTEAFF. CDR3 nucleotides: TGCGCCAGCAGCCAAGATATCCCTCAGGGTGAGGTCACTGAAGCTTTCTTT.

This chain links TRBV11-2 with TRBJ2-3; 7 bases map to TRBD1. CDR3 length: 16 residues. V gave up 4 bases and J gave up 7 bases; unmatched junction bases: 14. Germline CDR1 SGHAT, CDR2 FQNNGV. CDR3 sequence: CASSYRHRTGQHTQYF. The CDR3 DNA reads as TGTGCCAGCAGCTACCGACACCGGACAGGCCAACATACGCAGTATTTT.

The gene calls are TRBV7-3 and TRBJ2-2; D is undetermined. Germline values: CDR1 SGHTA, CDR2 FQGTGA. The CDR3 runs to 13 residues. Between the trimmed V and J ends, which lost 4 bases and 7 bases, there was a span of 10 bases. DNA for the CDR3: TGTGCCAGCAGCTCAACGGAGAACGGGGAGCTGTTTTTT. Translated, it gives CASSSTENGELFF.

This clonotype has only a few counts. The chain is built from TRBV6-5 and TRBJ2-2; maybe TRBD1 (5 bases). V was trimmed by 6 bases and J by 3 bases, leaving 11 bases between them. Per germline, CDR1 MNHEY and CDR2 SVGAGI. The length of the CDR3 is 14 residues. This CDR3 is CASSSGQYTGELFF. The CDR3 nucleotides read TGTGCCAGCAGCTCTGGACAATACACCGGGGAGCTGTTTTTT.

This clonotype occurred a few times. V usage is TRBV6-2 or TRBV6-3 and J usage is TRBJ1-3; the D gene is possibly TRBD1 (5 bases). CDR3 length: 14 residues. V was trimmed by 6 bases and J by 2 bases, leaving 11 bases between them. The germline gives CDR1 MNHEY, CDR2 SVGEGT. DNA of the CDR3: TGTGCCAGCAGGGGGACGGCAACTGGAAACACCATATATTTT. Translated, it gives CASRGTATGNTIYF.

This clonotype is categorized as medium-sized. This chain connects TRBV6-6 to TRBJ1-5; D gene ambiguous. The CDR3 length is 12 residues. Deletions cut 6 bases from V and 3 bases from J, with 6 bases between. Per germline, CDR1 MNHNY and CDR2 SVGAGI (reference sequence). The CDR3, as DNA: TGTGCCAGCAGACCAAACAATCAGCCCCAGCATTTT. Its translation: CASRPNNQPQHF.

This clonotype was seen more than once but under ten times. The chain is built from TRBV10-3 and TRBJ2-5; 9 nucleotides match TRBD2. The CDR3 length is 13 residues. Germline V gene data show CDR1 as ENHRY and CDR2 as SYGVKD. The V and J ends lost 8 bases and 5 bases, in that order; junction bases with no gene match: 6. The CDR3 region is CAIRREGRETQYF. The CDR3 DNA reads as TGTGCCATCCGGCGGGAGGGCCGGGAGACCCAGTACTTC.

This clonotype was counted a few times. The V and J genes are TRBV12-3 or TRBV12-4 and TRBJ1-1, with TRBD1 matching over 9 bases. Trimming at V came to 6 bases and at J to 6 bases, leaving 5 bases not matched to a gene. CDR3 length: 13 residues. CDR3 nucleotides: TGTGCCAGCAGCTGGGGACAGGGAGCTGAAGCTTTCTTT. It specifies CASSWGQGAEAFF.

There are many counts of this clonotype. The V call is TRBV20-1, the J call TRBJ2-3, with 13 bases identical to TRBD2. Germline assignment: CDR1 DFQATT and CDR2 SNEGSKA (reference sequence). The CDR3 totals 16 residues. V shed 4 bases and J 2 bases; nucleotides not matched to a gene: 6. CDR3 coding DNA: TGCAGTGCTACAAAACTAGCGGGAGGGGTCACAGATACGCAGTATTTT. Translating it yields CSATKLAGGVTDTQYF.

As concerns this clonotype: A much bigger clone sits one base away, suggesting this may be a read error. The V gene is TRBV5-6, the J gene TRBJ2-7, with D tentatively TRBD2 (6 bases). The CDR3 contains 16 residues. From germline, CDR1 is SGHDT and CDR2 YYEEEE. The germline V and J ends were trimmed by 4 bases and 0 bases, with 17 bases remaining between them. This chain's CDR3 is CASSRTSSGGSYEQYF. The CDR3 region has the DNA TGTGCCAGCAGCCGAACGAGTAGCGGAGGCTCCTACGAGCAGTACTTC.

The rearrangement links TRBV11-2 to TRBJ1-1; no reliable D call. The CDR3 contains 13 residues. The V end lost 5 bases, the J end lost 1 base, and 8 bases lay between the germline ends. Per the germline V gene, CDR1 is SGHAT and CDR2 is FQNNGV. In DNA, the CDR3 is TGTGCCAGCAGCCTGACACAGAACACTGAAGCTTTCTTT. Protein product: CASSLTQNTEAFF. The whole variable domain, remainder taken from reference TRBV11-2 and TRBJ1-1, is EAGVAQSPRYKIIEKRQSVAFWCNPISGHATLYWYQQILGQGPKLLIQFQNNGVVDDSQLPKDRFSAERLKGVDSTLKIQPAKLEDSAVYLCASSLTQNTEAFFGQGTRLTVV.

The chain employs TRBV4-2 and TRBJ2-7; D is perhaps TRBD1 (6 bases). Trimming removed 0 bases from V and 4 bases from J, with 13 bases in between. CDR3 length equals 15 residues. Germline CDR1 is LGHNA and CDR2 is YNFKEQ. CDR3 amino acids: CASSQETDRMYEQYF. The CDR3 nucleotides are TGTGCCAGCAGCCAAGAAACGGACAGAATGTACGAGCAGTACTTC.

This chain joins TRBV6-6 and TRBJ2-5; perhaps TRBD1 as D (6 bases). The CDR3 runs to 17 residues. Trimming took 0 bases from V and 1 from J, leaving 15 bases between them. CDR1 MNHNY and CDR2 SVGAGI come from the germline V gene (reference sequence). The CDR3: CASSYSITGLLQETQYF. CDR3 nucleotide sequence: TGTGCCAGCAGTTACTCTATAACAGGGTTACTCCAAGAGACCCAGTACTTC.

This clonotype occurred many times. The J gene is TRBJ2-1, the V gene TRBV7-3; the D call may be TRBD1 or TRBD2 (5 bases each). V was clipped by 2 bases and J by 9 bases, with 14 bases between them. Germline V gene data show CDR1 as SGHTA and CDR2 as FQGTGA. This CDR3 spans 14 amino acids. CDR3: CASSLFGGAVEQFF. As DNA, the CDR3 is TGTGCCAGCAGCTTATTTGGGGGAGCTGTTGAGCAGTTCTTC.

This clonotype was recorded at least ten times. J is TRBJ2-1 and V is TRBV4-1; TRBD2 matches 12 bases. Per the germline V gene, CDR1 is MGHRA and CDR2 is YSYEKL. The CDR3 runs 20 residues. Unmatched junction bases numbered 11, after V lost 2 bases and J lost 0 bases. The DNA of the CDR3 is TGCGCCAGCAGCCAAACTCGGACTAGCGGGAAGGGGGACTCCTACAATGAGCAGTTCTTC. Amino acid sequence: CASSQTRTSGKGDSYNEQFF.

The chain has TRBV5-1 and TRBJ2-6; TRBD1 matches at 9 bases. The CDR3 is 17 amino acids. The ends lost 1 base at V and 4 bases at J; junction bases unmatched: 6. Germline V lookup: CDR1 SGHRS, CDR2 YFSETQ. CDR3 loop: CASSLTGGAGGANVLTF. CDR3 nucleotides: TGCGCCAGCAGCTTGACAGGGGGCGCGGGCGGGGCCAACGTCCTGACTTTC.